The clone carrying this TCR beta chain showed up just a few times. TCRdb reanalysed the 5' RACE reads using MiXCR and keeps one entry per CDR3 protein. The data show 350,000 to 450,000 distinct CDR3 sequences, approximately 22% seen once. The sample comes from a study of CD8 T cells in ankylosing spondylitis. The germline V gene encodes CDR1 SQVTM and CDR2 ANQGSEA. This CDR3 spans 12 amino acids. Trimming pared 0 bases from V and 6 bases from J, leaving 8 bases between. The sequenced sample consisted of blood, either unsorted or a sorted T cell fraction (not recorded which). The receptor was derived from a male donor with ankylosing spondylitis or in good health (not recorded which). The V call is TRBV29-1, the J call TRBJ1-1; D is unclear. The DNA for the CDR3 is TGCAGCGTTGAAGACGGACGGCCTGAAGCTTTCTTT. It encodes CSVEDGRPEAFF. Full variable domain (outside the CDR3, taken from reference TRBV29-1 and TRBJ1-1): SAVISQKPSRDICQRGTSLTIQCQVDSQVTMMFWYRQQPGQSLTLIATANQGSEATYESGFVIDKFPISRPNLTFSTLTVSNMSPEDSSIYLCSVEDGRPEAFFGQGTRLTVV.